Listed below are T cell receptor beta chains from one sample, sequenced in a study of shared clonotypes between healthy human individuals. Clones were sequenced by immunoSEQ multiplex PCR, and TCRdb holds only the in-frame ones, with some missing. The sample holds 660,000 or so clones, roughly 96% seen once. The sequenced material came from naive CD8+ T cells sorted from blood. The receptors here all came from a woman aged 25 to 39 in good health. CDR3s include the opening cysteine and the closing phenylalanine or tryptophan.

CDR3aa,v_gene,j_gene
CASSLASGTAGNTIYF,TRBV11-2,TRBJ1-3
CASSGEVEAFF,TRBV10-2,TRBJ1-1
CASSQAGFTYQYF,TRBV4-1,TRBJ2-4
CASNKESGELFF,TRBV19,TRBJ2-2
CASSYMGVDSNQPQHF,TRBV6-6,TRBJ1-5
CASSIASRRGDEQYF,TRBV19,NA
CSVVGATGQGLRGYGYTF,TRBV29-1,TRBJ1-2
CASSLTSGRALTYNEQFF,TRBV28,TRBJ2-1
CASSIGRLSSYNEQFF,TRBV19,TRBJ2-1
CASSFGEGETQYF,TRBV6-5,TRBJ2-5
CSVEDRYGRTYEQYF,TRBV29-1,TRBJ2-7
CASSLVTGGGRTNYGYTF,TRBV5-8,TRBJ1-2
CASSFRGTSGSPNEQFF,TRBV27,TRBJ2-1
CASSVGSGSEQYF,TRBV9,TRBJ2-7
CASSLSYSGTNYGYTF,TRBV4-1,TRBJ1-2
CASSPRTSTNEKLFF,TRBV7-9,TRBJ1-4
CSAPGGGHEYF,TRBV20-1,TRBJ2-4
CAWSVHAASGNTIYF,TRBV30,TRBJ1-3
CASSDEGGANSPLHF,TRBV9,TRBJ1-6
CASSLPQTGMNTEAFF,TRBV5-1,TRBJ1-1
CASSWSGGTYEQYF,TRBV6-1,TRBJ2-7
CARGGPSSYEQYF,TRBV2,TRBJ2-7
CASSLYEGNEQYF,TRBV5-1,TRBJ2-7
CASSQGDRGVIRNTIYF,TRBV6-1,TRBJ1-3
CASGRDYEQYF,TRBV6-1,TRBJ2-7
CSVEGGLAEYNEQFF,TRBV29-1,TRBJ2-1
CASSLALDSYEQYF,TRBV5-1,TRBJ2-7
CASRGTGTPGDTQYF,TRBV7-6,TRBJ2-3
CASSLSGSYEQYF,TRBV27,TRBJ2-7
CASSIESEGSGNTIYF,TRBV19,TRBJ1-3
CASSLSGGVTPLNEQFF,TRBV27,TRBJ2-1
CASSYDRGHQFF,TRBV28,TRBJ2-1
CASSIRDRGNQPQHF,TRBV19,TRBJ1-5
CASSFGTETQYF,TRBV11-2,TRBJ2-5
CASTADPVLTDTQYF,TRBV6-5,TRBJ2-3
CASSQDPGTPTGTQYF,TRBV4-1,TRBJ2-5
CASSYPGGQPTF,TRBV6-6,TRBJ1-2
CASSSSREAFF,TRBV5-1,TRBJ1-1
CASSPLINTGELFF,TRBV19,TRBJ2-2
CASSIVWDPNTGELFF,TRBV19,TRBJ2-2
CASSLQGGPVPYGYTF,TRBV27,TRBJ1-2
CASSGQGKAFF,TRBV28,TRBJ1-1
CASSEAWSYEQYF,TRBV6-1,TRBJ2-7
CASSLAAVGDEQFF,TRBV27,TRBJ2-1
CASSPTDRENQPQHF,TRBV27,TRBJ1-5
CASSSKSGTGGYTF,TRBV5-6,TRBJ1-2
CASSSDREANYGYTF,TRBV28,TRBJ1-2
CASSPTPYTDTQYF,TRBV27,TRBJ2-3
CASSTSGELFF,TRBV9,TRBJ2-2
CASSQDLGSYGYTF,TRBV4-2,TRBJ1-2
CASSFKQVGYEQYF,TRBV27,TRBJ2-7
CASKESSYEQYF,TRBV2,NA
CASSPEPGTGQGEAFF,TRBV7-9,TRBJ1-1
CSVDWTGTTDTQYF,TRBV29-1,TRBJ2-3